The 26 T cell receptor beta chains below were found in one sample sequenced in a study of blood T cells in healthy people across ages. A sample-barcoded 5' primer and a J-beta primer mix were used in a second PCR of roughly 7 to 11 cycles. In TCRdb, the 5' RACE reads were re-called with MiXCR into one record per CDR3 protein. The repertoire holds fewer than 800,000 distinct CDR3 sequences, with more than 20% as singletons. These data were also reused for a study on T cells of mothers and their children.

Sequencing used blood. The receptors shown here come from a boy younger than 18 in good health.

In DNA, the CDR3 is TGCGCCAGCAGCTTGGAATCTCGCTATGGCTACACCTTC. Protein sequence: CASSLESRYGYTF. V usage is TRBV5-1 and J usage is TRBJ1-2; D gene ambiguous. The CDR3 has 13 residues. The V gene's germline CDR1 is SGHRS and CDR2 YFSETQ. Trimming shortened V by 0 bases and J by 4 bases, and 7 bases separated the two germline ends. Filled out from reference TRBV5-1 and TRBJ1-2, the complete variable domain reads KAGVTQTPRYLIKTRGQQVTLSCSPISGHRSVSWYQQTPGQGLQFLFEYFSETQRNKGNFPGRFSGRQFSNSRSEMNVSTLELGDSALYLCASSLESRYGYTFGSGTRLTVV.

This chain connects TRBV7-9 to TRBJ1-2; TRBD1 might be the D (6 bases). The V end was cut by 5 bases, the J end by 7 bases, with 17 bases between. CDR1 and CDR2 (germline): SEHNR, FQNEAQ (reference sequence). The CDR3 sequence is 14 residues long. Here the CDR3 DNA reads TGTGCCAGCAGCACAAAACAGGGCGATTCTGGCTACACCTTC. It codes for CASSTKQGDSGYTF.

The chain carries TRBV7-6 and TRBJ2-1, with 10 bases aligning to TRBD2. Germline V gives CDR1 SGHVS, CDR2 FNYEAQ. The junction had 4 bases not matched to a gene; V was cut back by 1 base and J by 4 bases. This CDR3 spans 16 amino acids. CDR3 in DNA: TGTGCCAGCAGCTTAGAAGCGGGGGGGCTGTACAATGAGCAGTTCTTC. This encodes CASSLEAGGLYNEQFF.

This clonotype was observed a few times. The chain joins TRBV14 to TRBJ2-1, with 13 bases aligning to TRBD2. CDR1 SGHDN and CDR2 FVKESK come from the germline V gene. This CDR3 is built from 19 residues. Germline trimming cut 0 bases from V and 8 bases from J; bases unmatched to any gene: 13. CDR3 DNA: TGTGCCAGCAGCCAAGATCTTGGGACTAGCGGGGTTGGCCGGGATGAGCAGTTCTTC. Amino acids: CASSQDLGTSGVGRDEQFF.

The table lists this clonotype with many counts. The chain combines TRBV9 with TRBJ2-5, with TRBD2 identical over 7 bases. The end of the DNA is better explained by TRBJ2-7, so the J call may be wrong. The V gene's germline CDR1 is SGDLS and CDR2 YYNGEE. The CDR3 extends over 12 amino acids. The CDR3 here is CASSVGGGEQYF. CDR3 bases: TGTGCCAGCAGCGTAGGGGGGGGCGAGCAGTACTTC.

The chain uses TRBV6-4 and TRBJ1-4, with TRBD1 as a possible D gene (5 bases). Trimming pared 9 bases from V and 8 bases from J, leaving 22 bases between. CDR3 length: 15 amino acids. The germline CDR1 and CDR2 sequences are MRHNA and SNTAGT. The chain's CDR3 is CASSDDGGRREKLFF. The CDR3 DNA is TGTGCCAGTTCGGACGACGGGGGACGGCGAGAAAAACTGTTTTTT.

The gene calls are TRBV20-1 and TRBJ2-1, with 8 bases matching TRBD2. Germline V lookup: CDR1 DFQATT, CDR2 SNEGSKA (reference sequence). Trimming at V came to 3 bases and at J to 4 bases, leaving 11 bases not matched to a gene. The CDR3 sequence is 16 residues long. The CDR3 spells CSARNSRGGIYNEQFF. The CDR3 region has the DNA TGCAGTGCTAGGAATAGCCGGGGGGGGATATACAATGAGCAGTTCTTC.

In this sample, this clonotype turned up a few times. This chain joins TRBV12-3 or TRBV12-4 and TRBJ2-1, with TRBD1 as a possible D gene (6 bases). The CDR3 extends over 15 amino acids. Trimming cost V 5 bases and J 2 bases, with 13 bases left between them. CDR3 region: CASSPSGAPYNEQFF. The CDR3 nucleotides are TGTGCCAGCAGTCCCTCAGGGGCCCCCTACAATGAGCAGTTCTTC.

The table lists this clonotype with a count of one. The CDR3 coding sequence is TGTGCCAGCAGTTACTCGATAGAGGGGGCCTTCACAGATACGCAGTATTTT. It codes for CASSYSIEGAFTDTQYF. The J gene is TRBJ2-3, the V gene TRBV6-5; 7 bases fit TRBD1. Germline V gene lookup returns CDR1 MNHEY and CDR2 SVGAGI. The ends lost 0 bases at V and 2 bases at J; junction bases unmatched: 8. The CDR3 runs to 17 residues.

The chain is built from TRBV21-1 and TRBJ2-5; no DNA check was done on the table's D call, TRBD1. TRBJ2-7 matches the DNA end more closely, so the J call is doubtful. TRBV21-1 is noted as a pseudogene. This CDR3 spans 18 amino acids. The CDR3 protein is CASSKVRGDRGDSYEQYF. The CDR3 nucleotides are TGTGCCAGCAGCAAAGTAAGGGGCGACAGGGGGGACTCCTACGAGCAGTACTTC.

The chain is built from TRBV4-1 and TRBJ2-3; no definite D call. The CDR3 consists of 16 residues. V was pared by 6 bases and J by 0 bases, with 16 bases between. Germline CDR1 and CDR2: MGHRA and YSYEKL. The CDR3 coding sequence is TGCGCCAGCAGTATCCAAGCGTTTACTAGCACAGATACGCAGTATTTT. This codes for CASSIQAFTSTDTQYF.

The chain's CDR3 is CSARDRQGNQPQHF. CDR3 sequence (DNA): TGCAGTGCTAGGGACCGACAGGGAAATCAGCCCCAGCATTTT. The genes are TRBV20-1 and TRBJ1-5; 7 bases match TRBD1. The CDR3 loop spans 14 amino acids. Germline values: CDR1 DFQATT, CDR2 SNEGSKA (reference sequence). The V gene end was trimmed by 3 bases and the J gene end by 4 bases; junction bases not matched to a gene: 6.

The sample holds a few counts of this clonotype. This chain connects TRBV4-3 to TRBJ2-1; D unclear. With 1 base removed from V and 10 bases from J, the gap between germline ends came to 11 bases. This CDR3 has 13 residues. Germline-derived CDR1 and CDR2 are LGHNA and YSLEER. This CDR3 is CASSQATSWEQFF. The DNA of the CDR3 is TGCGCCAGCAGCCAAGCTACGAGCTGGGAGCAGTTCTTC.

A single count supports this clonotype. The gene calls are TRBV29-1 and TRBJ1-3; 9 bases fit TRBD1. There are 14 residues in the CDR3. Unmatched junction bases numbered 7, after V lost 6 bases and J lost 4 bases. CDR1 is SQVTM and CDR2 is ANQGSEA in the germline V gene. The CDR3 loop is CSVGLTGGGNTIYF. Here the CDR3 DNA reads TGCAGCGTCGGTCTGACAGGGGGAGGAAACACCATATATTTT.

This chain connects TRBV28 to TRBJ2-7; 8 positions agree with TRBD2. Germline loops: CDR1 MDHEN, CDR2 SYDVKM. This CDR3 comprises 15 residues. With 4 bases clipped from V and 1 base from J, the junction kept 6 bases outside the gene matches. The CDR3 reads CASSSYGLASYEQYF. CDR3 nucleotide sequence: TGTGCCAGCAGTTCCTACGGACTAGCTTCCTACGAGCAGTACTTC.

This clonotype was seen more than once but under ten times. The V and J genes are TRBV6-5 and TRBJ1-4; D gene ambiguous. V was cut by 2 bases and J by 7 bases, with 14 bases left in between. Germline CDR1 reads MNHEY; CDR2 reads SVGAGI. The CDR3 sequence is 15 residues long. CDR3 protein: CASSYDRTPGEKLFF. In nucleotides, the CDR3 is TGTGCCAGCAGTTACGACCGAACCCCAGGTGAAAAACTGTTTTTT.

This chain joins TRBV29-1 and TRBJ1-1, with TRBD1 matching over 9 bases. The germline CDR1 and CDR2 sequences are SQVTM and ANQGSEA. Unmatched junction bases numbered 7, after V lost 4 bases and J lost 7 bases. The length of the CDR3 is 13 residues. The CDR3 nucleotides read TGCAGCGTTGCGGGACAGGGATTGAGTGAAGCTTTCTTT. As protein: CSVAGQGLSEAFF.

This sequence joins TRBV19 and TRBJ2-7, with TRBD1 as a possible D gene (7 bases). The V gene's germline CDR1 is LNHDA and CDR2 SQIVND (reference sequence). V was cut by 7 bases and J by 5 bases, with 9 bases left in between. CDR3 length: 11 amino acids. The CDR3 loop is CASTGGHEQYF. The CDR3 nucleotides are TGTGCCAGTACAGGGGGGCACGAGCAGTACTTC.

The rearrangement links TRBV15 to TRBJ2-5; D call uncertain. V was pared by 0 bases and J by 5 bases, with 13 bases between. Germline loops: CDR1 LNHNV, CDR2 YYDKDF (reference sequence). The CDR3 is 15 amino acids. The CDR3 sequence: CATSREDNVGETQYF. The CDR3 DNA reads as TGTGCCACCAGCAGAGAGGATAATGTCGGGGAGACCCAGTACTTC.

This clonotype was detected only a few times. The V and J genes are TRBV20-1 and TRBJ2-1; tentatively, D is TRBD1 (5 bases). CDR1 is DFQATT and CDR2 is SNEGSKA in the germline V gene (reference sequence). With 0 bases removed from V and 4 bases from J, the gap between germline ends came to 13 bases. This CDR3 comprises 15 residues. CDR3 bases: TGCAGTGCTAGAGATCTTCAGGGAAGGTACAATGAGCAGTTCTTC. Translating gives CSARDLQGRYNEQFF.

The rearrangement joins TRBV27 to TRBJ2-1, with no clear D. CDR3 length: 14 amino acids. In germline, CDR1 is MNHEY, CDR2 SMNVEV (reference sequence). V lost 4 bases, J lost 6 bases, and 13 bases lay in between. The CDR3 DNA follows: TGTGCCAGCAGTTCGGTTCTTACCCCCAATGAGCAGTTCTTC. It translates to CASSSVLTPNEQFF.

The chain combines TRBV7-2 with TRBJ2-3; 8 nucleotides line up with TRBD1. Losses at the gene ends were 6 bases for V and 8 bases for J; bases not matched to a gene: 10. The CDR3 runs 14 residues. Germline CDR1 is SGHTA and CDR2 is FQGNSA. The CDR3 sequence: CASRPTGGDATQYF. CDR3 bases: TGTGCCAGCAGACCTACAGGGGGTGATGCTACGCAGTATTTT.

V and J are TRBV4-2 and TRBJ2-7; D uncertain. The CDR3 covers 13 residues. Germline V gene sequence: CDR1 LGHNA, CDR2 YNFKEQ. V gave up 1 base and J gave up 3 bases, with 7 bases separating them. The CDR3 region is CASSQGEFYEQYF. The CDR3 nucleotides read TGTGCCAGCAGCCAAGGGGAATTCTACGAGCAGTACTTC.

The V gene is TRBV2, the J gene TRBJ2-1; the match to TRBD1 covers 7 bases. In germline, CDR1 is SNHLY, CDR2 FYNNEI. V lost 3 bases to trimming and J lost 5 bases; unmatched junction nucleotides: 4. The CDR3 is 14 residues long. CDR3 sequence (DNA): TGTGCCAGCAGTGAGACAGGGTGGGACAATGAGCAGTTCTTC. Amino acids: CASSETGWDNEQFF.

This clonotype occurred once. The chain recombines TRBV4-3 with TRBJ2-7; TRBD2 might be the D (6 bases). Trimming stripped 0 bases from V and 10 bases from J, with 19 bases between. CDR3 length equals 15 residues. Germline V gene data show CDR1 as LGHNA and CDR2 as YSLEER. In DNA form, the CDR3 reads TGCGCCAGCAGCCAAGATCTGGCGGAGGGCACAACCCAGTACTTC. Translation gives CASSQDLAEGTTQYF.

This chain uses TRBV20-1 with TRBJ2-7, with 8 bases matching TRBD1. V lost 3 bases and J lost 4; bases outside the gene matches: 17. Per the germline V gene, CDR1 is DFQATT and CDR2 is SNEGSKA (reference sequence). The CDR3 contains 17 residues. CDR3 sequence reads: CSARVLGRTGIVYEQYF. As DNA, the CDR3 is TGCAGTGCTAGGGTCCTTGGGCGGACAGGGATTGTTTACGAGCAGTACTTC.